The source of this TCR beta chain is a study of shared clonotypes between healthy human individuals. As for the study in general: Participating donors consisted of two women and a few men aged 18 to 49. The plates for each donor numbered three CD4 naive, three CD4 memory, two CD8 naive and one CD8 memory.

In the naive CD8 group, cells lacked CD45RO and were positively selected for CCR7, so terminally differentiated effector memory CD45RA+ cells were left out. Each of the donors was a healthy adult who was HIV-negative and had not had a recent acute infection or vaccination. The test was conducted at deep level. Sequencing used immunoSEQ multiplex PCR; TCRdb keeps in-frame clones, though not all of them. Of around 2,000,000 clones in the sample, over 85% are singletons; the top ten hold 0.85% to 1.3%. The CDR3 covers 14 residues. The V end was cut by 2 bases, the J end by 1 base, with 7 bases between. In germline, CDR1 is SGHAT, CDR2 FQNNGV.

Sequencing was performed on naive CD8+ T cells sorted from blood. The sequence came from a man aged 18-30 years in good health. The gene calls are TRBV11-2 and TRBJ2-3; D uncertain. The CDR3 protein is CASSLPGRTDTQYF. The CDR3 nucleotides are TGTGCCAGCAGCTTACCCGGACGCACAGATACGCAGTATTTT. The variable domain in full, completed from reference TRBV11-2 and TRBJ2-3, reads EAGVAQSPRYKIIEKRQSVAFWCNPISGHATLYWYQQILGQGPKLLIQFQNNGVVDDSQLPKDRFSAERLKGVDSTLKIQPAKLEDSAVYLCASSLPGRTDTQYFGPGTRLTVL.